This TCR beta chain was identified in a study of CD8 T cells in Susac syndrome. Study-level results: A relatively small number of individuals underwent TCR sequencing and HLA analysis.

cDNA came from about 0.5 to 1 ug RNA primed by random hexamers. The method of amplification for TCR beta CDR3 was immunoSEQ multiplex PCR, covering 54 Vbeta and 13 Jbeta. One entry per CDR3 protein, called by TCRdb with MiXCR from the immunoSEQ multiplex PCR reads. Counted here are 180,000 or so distinct CDR3 sequences, around 95% occurring once; the ten biggest clones make up 0.093%. About this clonotype itself: What it binds is not known.

The authors carried out high-throughput sequencing of TCR beta. They applied it to CD8+ and CD4+ T cells obtained from blood. Multiple sclerosis controls were treatment-naive patients with stable or active relapsing-remitting disease. The germline gives CDR1 LNHNV, CDR2 YYDKDF (reference sequence). The CDR3 has 21 amino acids. V was cut by 3 bases and J by 2 bases, with 31 bases left in between. This chain joins TRBV15 and TRBJ1-1; weak D call: TRBD1 (5 bases). Sequenced sample: CD4+ T cells from PBMCs. The receptor's source is a human donor with multiple sclerosis. CDR3 bases: TGTGCCACCAGCAGGGAGTGGGGGATGTCCGACGAAGGCCCCTTCAACACTGAAGCTTTCTTT. This sequence encodes CATSREWGMSDEGPFNTEAFF.